This T cell receptor (beta chain) derives from a study of chemoradiotherapy in HPV16-positive cancers. General study points: During treatment, candidate HPV-specific clones and E7-related motifs expanded in tumor. HPV-responsive T-cell expansion during chemoradiotherapy was linked to improved recurrence-free survival in HPV16-positive patients. The functional HPV-specific definition rests on just a couple of HPV16-positive patients.

Method: immunoSEQ multiplex PCR; TCRdb's copy keeps in-frame clones and lacks some. The data hold 15,000 or so clones, with 88% observed a single time. Per germline, CDR1 LNHDA and CDR2 SQIVND (reference sequence). Trimming at V came to 10 bases and at J to 2 bases, leaving 10 bases not matched to a gene. The CDR3 has 14 residues. A word on this clone: Its antigen is unidentified.

The origin of this receptor is a human donor with HPV-associated anogenital cancer. The specimen comprised blood, sampled from a patient who underwent chemoradiotherapy. V is TRBV19 and J is TRBJ1-2; TRBD1 matches 7 bases. The CDR3 DNA reads as TGTGCCACCGGAGGGGGCCTCGGGAACTATGGCTACACCTTC. It codes for CATGGGLGNYGYTF.